The 5 T cell receptor beta chains reported below all come from one sample, sequenced in a study of post-analysis software for immune sequencing data. These receptors lack a known antigen. Study-wide findings and caveats: Controls showed lower frequencies than patients for five TRBV segments, and TRBV5-6, TRBV5-1 and TRBV20-1 were among these.

Researchers reported that TCR beta cDNA libraries carried unique molecular identifiers. TCRdb ran MiXCR on the PCR reads and lists one entry per CDR3 protein. The repertoire includes about 200,000 distinct CDR3 sequences, approximately 28% of them detected once, and around 3.2% sits in the top ten. The sequenced sample was blood. These receptors all stem from a girl younger than 18 with multiple sclerosis.

A few counts support this clonotype. The CDR3 spells CASSLAPSREKLFF. The CDR3 coding sequence is TGTGCCAGCAGCTTAGCGCCATCGCGGGAAAAACTGTTTTTT. This chain joins TRBV7-9 and TRBJ1-4; unclear D gene. The CDR3 consists of 14 residues. The V end lost 0 bases, the J end lost 8 bases, and 10 bases lay between the germline ends. CDR1 SEHNR and CDR2 FQNEAQ come from the germline V gene (reference sequence).

This clonotype was detected a few times. The rearrangement joins TRBV5-1 to TRBJ2-2; 7 bases fit TRBD1. CDR1 and CDR2 from the germline V gene are SGHRS and YFSETQ. This CDR3 has 15 residues. V lost 0 bases and J lost 5; bases outside the gene matches: 4. CDR3 coding DNA: TGCGCCAGCAGCTTGGTTGGCAGGGGGACCGGGGAGCTGTTTTTT. Translated: CASSLVGRGTGELFF.

This clonotype is a singleton in its sample. The chain couples TRBV3-1 to TRBJ1-1, with 9 bases lining up with TRBD1. This CDR3 is built from 16 residues. The germline gives CDR1 LGHDT, CDR2 YNNKEL (reference sequence). The junction had 11 bases not matched to a gene; V was cut back by 5 bases and J by 4 bases. The CDR3: CASSTQGAIRGTEAFF. In DNA, the CDR3 is TGTGCCAGCAGCACACAGGGGGCAATCCGTGGCACTGAAGCTTTCTTT.

This clonotype has more than one count but fewer than ten. The chain links TRBV6-5 to TRBJ1-4, with TRBD1 matching 7 bases. CDR1 MNHEY and CDR2 SVGAGI come from the germline V gene. V lost 10 bases, J lost 13 bases, and 12 bases stayed unmatched. This CDR3 region has 12 residues. The CDR3 region is CANSPQGGRLFF. The CDR3 nucleotides read TGTGCCAACAGCCCCCAGGGGGGGCGACTGTTTTTT.

This clonotype was seen many times. The gene calls are TRBV5-1 and TRBJ2-1, with D perhaps matching TRBD1 (5 bases). CDR3 length: 12 residues. Germline values: CDR1 SGHRS, CDR2 YFSETQ. V shed 4 bases and J shed 7 bases, with 9 bases lying between them. The CDR3 spells CASSVGVNEQFF. In nucleotides, the CDR3 is TGCGCCAGCAGCGTAGGGGTTAATGAGCAGTTCTTC. The variable domain in full, with the rest retrieved from reference TRBV5-1 and TRBJ2-1, is KAGVTQTPRYLIKTRGQQVTLSCSPISGHRSVSWYQQTPGQGLQFLFEYFSETQRNKGNFPGRFSGRQFSNSRSEMNVSTLELGDSALYLCASSVGVNEQFFGPGTRLTVL.